The source of this TCR beta chain is a study of breast tumors, draining lymph nodes, adjacent tissues. TCRdb passed the multiplex PCR reads through MiXCR, listing each CDR3 protein once. The sample holds about 230,000 distinct CDR3 sequences, about 30% seen once. The CDR3 is made up of 15 amino acids. Germline V gives CDR1 MNHEY, CDR2 SVGAGI. Samples came from axillary lymph nodes draining the breast cancer. Note on this clonotype: One junction end disagrees with the germline gene, perhaps due to a read error.

This sequence joins TRBV6-5 and TRBJ2-3, with D tentatively TRBD2 (5 bases). This receptor was identified in a female donor with breast cancer. Some clones in this sample may be carry-over from other donors' samples. The sample taken for sequencing was axillary lymph node tissue. The CDR3 loop reads CASSHSRERTDTQYF. CDR3 in DNA: TGTGCCAGCAGTCACTCGAGGGAGAGAACGGATACGCAGTATTTT.